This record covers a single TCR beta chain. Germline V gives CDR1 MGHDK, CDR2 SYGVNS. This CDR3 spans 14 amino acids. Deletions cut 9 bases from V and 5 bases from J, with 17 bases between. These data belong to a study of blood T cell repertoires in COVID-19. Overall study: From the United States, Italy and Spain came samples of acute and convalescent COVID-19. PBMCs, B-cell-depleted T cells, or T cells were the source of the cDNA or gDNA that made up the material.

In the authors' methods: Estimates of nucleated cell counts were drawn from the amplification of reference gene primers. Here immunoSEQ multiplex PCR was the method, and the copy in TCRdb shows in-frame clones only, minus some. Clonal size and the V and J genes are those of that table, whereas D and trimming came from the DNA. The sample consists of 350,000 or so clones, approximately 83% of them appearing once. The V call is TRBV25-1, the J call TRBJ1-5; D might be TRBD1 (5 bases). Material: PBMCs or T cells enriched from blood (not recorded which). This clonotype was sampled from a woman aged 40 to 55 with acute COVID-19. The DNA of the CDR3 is TGTGCCAGTAGCCCAGCAGGGTCTTATCAGCCCCAGCATTTT. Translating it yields CASSPAGSYQPQHF.